This TCR beta chain stems from a study of blood T cell repertoires in COVID-19. Study in general: Both acute and convalescent COVID-19 samples were obtained from the United States, Italy and Spain.

The CDR3 covers 16 residues. Germline values: CDR1 MGHRA, CDR2 YSYEKL. Note on this clone: The junction shows a germline mismatch at one end, possibly a read error.

How the authors handled the data: Amplification from reference gene primers served as the basis for estimated nucleated cell counts. This table comes from immunoSEQ multiplex PCR, and its TCRdb copy is limited to in-frame clones, with some not included. V and J calls and clone size are those listed in that table; D and trimming were worked out from the DNA. The sample holds approximately 150,000 clones, over 80% seen once. V gene TRBV4-1 combines with J gene TRBJ2-7, with a weak D call TRBD1 (5 bases). The receptor comes from a man aged 50 to 60 who had recovered from COVID-19. The sample comprised peripheral blood. In DNA, the CDR3 is TGCGCCAGCAGCCACACAGGATCCAGTAGCTCCTACGAGCAGCACTTC. Residues: CASSHTGSSSSYEQHF.